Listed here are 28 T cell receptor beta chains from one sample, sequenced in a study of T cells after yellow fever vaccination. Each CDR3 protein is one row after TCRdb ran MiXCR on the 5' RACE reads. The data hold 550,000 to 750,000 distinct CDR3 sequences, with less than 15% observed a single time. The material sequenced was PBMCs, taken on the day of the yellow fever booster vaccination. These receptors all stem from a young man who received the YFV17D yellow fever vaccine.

CDR3 loop: CASSPPRTGIDTQYF. The CDR3 DNA sequence: TGTGCCAGCTCACCACCCCGAACTGGTATAGATACGCAGTATTTT. The chain is built from TRBV18 and TRBJ2-3; D gene unclear. This CDR3 has 15 amino acids. CDR1 and CDR2 (germline): KGHSH, LQKENI. With 0 bases removed from V and 5 bases from J, the gap between germline ends came to 12 bases.

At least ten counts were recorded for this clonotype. The CDR3 DNA reads as TGCGCCAGCAGCCAAGATCGTGGAGCGGGACTGGGGGAGACCCAGTACTTC. This sequence encodes CASSQDRGAGLGETQYF. This chain links TRBV4-3 with TRBJ2-5; TRBD2 matches 7 bases. CDR3 length: 17 amino acids. The V gene end was trimmed by 0 bases and the J gene end by 5 bases; junction bases not matched to a gene: 12. Germline V gene data show CDR1 as LGHNA and CDR2 as YSLEER.

The CDR3 DNA is TGTGCCAGCAGCGTATCGGGTAGCGGGGAGACAGATACGCAGTATTTT. Protein: CASSVSGSGETDTQYF. This chain uses TRBV9 with TRBJ2-3; 8 bases map to TRBD2. V gave up 1 base and J gave up 3 bases; unmatched junction bases: 7. Per the germline V gene, CDR1 is SGDLS and CDR2 is YYNGEE. There are 16 residues in the CDR3.

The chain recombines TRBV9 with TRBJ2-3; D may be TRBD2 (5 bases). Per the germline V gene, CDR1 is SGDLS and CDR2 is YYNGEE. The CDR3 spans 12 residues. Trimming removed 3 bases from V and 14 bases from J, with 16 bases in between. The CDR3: CASSGRTDHAYF. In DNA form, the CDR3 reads TGTGCCAGCAGCGGGAGGACGGATCATGCGTATTTT.

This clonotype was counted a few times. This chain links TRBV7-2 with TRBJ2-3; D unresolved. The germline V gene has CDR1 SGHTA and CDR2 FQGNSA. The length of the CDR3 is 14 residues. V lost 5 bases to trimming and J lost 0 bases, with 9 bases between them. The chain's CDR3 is CASSQTSSTDTQYF. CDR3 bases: TGTGCCAGCAGCCAGACCTCTAGCACAGATACGCAGTATTTT.

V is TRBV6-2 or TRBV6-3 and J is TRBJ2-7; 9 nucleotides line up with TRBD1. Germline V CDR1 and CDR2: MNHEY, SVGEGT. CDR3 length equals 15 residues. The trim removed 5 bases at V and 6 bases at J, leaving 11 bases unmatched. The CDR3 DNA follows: TGTGCCAGCAGTCGGGACGGACAGGGGCTGGGCGAGCAGTACTTC. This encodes CASSRDGQGLGEQYF.

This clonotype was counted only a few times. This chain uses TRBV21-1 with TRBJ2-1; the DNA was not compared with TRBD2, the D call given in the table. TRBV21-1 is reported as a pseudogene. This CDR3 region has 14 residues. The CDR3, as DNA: TGTGCCAGCAGCAAATTTGGGACTAGCGGAGAGCAGTTCTTC. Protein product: CASSKFGTSGEQFF.

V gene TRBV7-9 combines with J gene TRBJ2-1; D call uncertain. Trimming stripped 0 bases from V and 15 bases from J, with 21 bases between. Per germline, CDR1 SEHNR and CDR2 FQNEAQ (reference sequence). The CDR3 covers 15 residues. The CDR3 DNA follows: TGTGCCAGCAGCTTAGCGGGATTGTGGAGCCAGTGGTCGTTCTTC. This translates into CASSLAGLWSQWSFF.

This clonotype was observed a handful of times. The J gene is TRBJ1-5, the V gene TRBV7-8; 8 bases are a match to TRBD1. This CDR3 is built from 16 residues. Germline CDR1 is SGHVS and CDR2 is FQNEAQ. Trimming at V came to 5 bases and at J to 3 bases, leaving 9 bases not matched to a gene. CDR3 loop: CASSRSRTGNNQPQHF. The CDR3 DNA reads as TGTGCCAGCAGCCGCTCCCGGACAGGGAACAATCAGCCCCAGCATTTT. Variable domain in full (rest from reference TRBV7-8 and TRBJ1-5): GAGVSQSPRYKVAKRGQDVALRCDPISGHVSLFWYQQALGQGPEFLTYFQNEAQLDKSGLPSDRFFAERPEGSVSTLKIQRTQQEDSAVYLCASSRSRTGNNQPQHFGDGTRLSIL.

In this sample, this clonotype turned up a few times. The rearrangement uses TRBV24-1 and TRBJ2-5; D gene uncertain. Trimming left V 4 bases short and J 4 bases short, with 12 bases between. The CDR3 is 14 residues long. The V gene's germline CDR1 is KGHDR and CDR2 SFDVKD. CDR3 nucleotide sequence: TGTGCCACCAGTGACCGGACCGGATCAGAGACCCAGTACTTC. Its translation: CATSDRTGSETQYF.

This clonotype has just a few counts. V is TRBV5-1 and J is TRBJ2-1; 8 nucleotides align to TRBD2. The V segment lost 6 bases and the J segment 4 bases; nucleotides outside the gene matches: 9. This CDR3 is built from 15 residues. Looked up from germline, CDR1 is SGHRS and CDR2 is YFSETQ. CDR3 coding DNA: TGCGCCAGCACCCGTGAGGCGGGGGGTTACAATGAGCAGTTCTTC. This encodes CASTREAGGYNEQFF.

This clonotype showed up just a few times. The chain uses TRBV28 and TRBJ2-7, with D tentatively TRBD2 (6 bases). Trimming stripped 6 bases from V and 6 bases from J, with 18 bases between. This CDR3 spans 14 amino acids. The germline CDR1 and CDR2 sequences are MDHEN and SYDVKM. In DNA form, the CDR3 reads TGTGCCAGCAGCCTGGTCGGGGGATTCTCCGAGCAGTACTTC. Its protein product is CASSLVGGFSEQYF.

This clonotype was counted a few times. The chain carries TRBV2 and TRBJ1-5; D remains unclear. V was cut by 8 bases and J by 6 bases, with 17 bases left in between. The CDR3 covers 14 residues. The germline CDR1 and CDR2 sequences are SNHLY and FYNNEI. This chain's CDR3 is CASYQGGLGQPQHF. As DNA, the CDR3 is TGTGCCAGCTACCAAGGAGGGTTGGGTCAGCCCCAGCATTTT.

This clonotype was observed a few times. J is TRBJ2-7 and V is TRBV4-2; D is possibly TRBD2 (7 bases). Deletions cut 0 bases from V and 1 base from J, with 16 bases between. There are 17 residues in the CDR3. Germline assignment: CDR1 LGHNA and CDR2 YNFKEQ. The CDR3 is CASSQDGGGPSSYEQYF. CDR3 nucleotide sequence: TGTGCCAGCAGCCAAGATGGGGGGGGCCCTAGTTCCTACGAGCAGTACTTC.

DNA for the CDR3: TGTGCCAGCAGATTGAATCCGACAGGGAGCACAGATACGCAGTATTTT. This sequence encodes CASRLNPTGSTDTQYF. This rearrangement joins TRBV7-9 to TRBJ2-3; 7 positions agree with TRBD1. CDR3 length equals 16 residues. After removal of 6 bases from V and 0 bases from J, the junction contained 9 bases not matched to a gene. CDR1 is SEHNR, CDR2 FQNEAQ, per germline (reference sequence).

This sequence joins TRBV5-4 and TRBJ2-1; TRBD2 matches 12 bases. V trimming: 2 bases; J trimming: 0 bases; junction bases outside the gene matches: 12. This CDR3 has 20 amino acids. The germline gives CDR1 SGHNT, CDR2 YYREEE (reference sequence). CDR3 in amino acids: CASSFFDASGRESSYNEQFF. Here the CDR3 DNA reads TGTGCCAGCAGCTTTTTCGACGCTAGCGGGAGGGAGAGCTCCTACAATGAGCAGTTCTTC. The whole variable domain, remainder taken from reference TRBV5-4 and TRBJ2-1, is ETGVTQSPTHLIKTRGQQVTLRCSSQSGHNTVSWYQQALGQGPQFIFQYYREEENGRGNFPPRFSGLQFPNYSSELNVNALELDDSALYLCASSFFDASGRESSYNEQFFGPGTRLTVL.

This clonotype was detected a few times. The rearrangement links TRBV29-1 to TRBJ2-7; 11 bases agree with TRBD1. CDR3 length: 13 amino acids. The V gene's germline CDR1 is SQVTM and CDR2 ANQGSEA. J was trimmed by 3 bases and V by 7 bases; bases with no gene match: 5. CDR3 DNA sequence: TGCAGCGGTACCGGGACAGGGGGCTACGAGCAGTACTTC. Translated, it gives CSGTGTGGYEQYF.

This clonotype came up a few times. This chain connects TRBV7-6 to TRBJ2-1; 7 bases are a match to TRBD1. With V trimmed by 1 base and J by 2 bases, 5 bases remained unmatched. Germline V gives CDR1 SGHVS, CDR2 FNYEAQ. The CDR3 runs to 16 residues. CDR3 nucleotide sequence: TGTGCCAGCAGCTTAGAGGGGGCAGGGGCCTACAATGAGCAGTTCTTC. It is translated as CASSLEGAGAYNEQFF.

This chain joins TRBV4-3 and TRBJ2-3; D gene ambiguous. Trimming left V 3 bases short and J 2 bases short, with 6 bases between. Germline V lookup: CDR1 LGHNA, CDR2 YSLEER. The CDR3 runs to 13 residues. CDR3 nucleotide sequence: TGCGCCAGCAGCCATCAAGACACAGATACGCAGTATTTT. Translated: CASSHQDTDTQYF.

CDR3 coding DNA: TGCAGTGCTACCAGCGGGGGCGAGCAGTACTTC. It translates to CSATSGGEQYF. The chain combines TRBV20-1 with TRBJ2-7; TRBD2 matches 8 bases. The CDR3 runs to 11 residues. Germline V CDR1 and CDR2: DFQATT, SNEGSKA (reference sequence). V gave up 4 bases and J gave up 6 bases; unmatched junction bases: 2.

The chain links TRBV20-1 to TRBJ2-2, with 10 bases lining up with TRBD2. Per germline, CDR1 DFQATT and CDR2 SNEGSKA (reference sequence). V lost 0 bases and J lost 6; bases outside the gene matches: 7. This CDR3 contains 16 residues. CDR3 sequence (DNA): TGCAGTGCTAGAGATAGGGGTCTAGCGGGAGCCGGGGAGCTGTTTTTT. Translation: CSARDRGLAGAGELFF.

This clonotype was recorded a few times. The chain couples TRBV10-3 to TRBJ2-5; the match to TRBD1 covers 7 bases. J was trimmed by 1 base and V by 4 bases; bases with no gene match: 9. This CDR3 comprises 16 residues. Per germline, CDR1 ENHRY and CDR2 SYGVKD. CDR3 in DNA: TGTGCCATCAGTGCGGGACAGATAACTTTCCAAGAGACCCAGTACTTC. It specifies CAISAGQITFQETQYF.

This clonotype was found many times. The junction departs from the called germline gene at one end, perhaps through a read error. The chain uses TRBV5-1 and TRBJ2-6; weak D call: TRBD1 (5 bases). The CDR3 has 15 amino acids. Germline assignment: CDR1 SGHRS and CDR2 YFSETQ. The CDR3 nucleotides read TGTGCCAGCAGTTTAGCAGGGTCTGGGGCCAACGTCCTGACTTTC. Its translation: CASSLAGSGANVLTF.

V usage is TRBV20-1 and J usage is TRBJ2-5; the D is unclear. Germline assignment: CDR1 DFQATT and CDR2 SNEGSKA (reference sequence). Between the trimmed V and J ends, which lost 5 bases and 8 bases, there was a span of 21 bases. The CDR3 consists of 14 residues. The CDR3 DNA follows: TGCAGTGCTTCACGTCTTGAGTTCCCAGGCACCCAGTACTTC. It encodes CSASRLEFPGTQYF.

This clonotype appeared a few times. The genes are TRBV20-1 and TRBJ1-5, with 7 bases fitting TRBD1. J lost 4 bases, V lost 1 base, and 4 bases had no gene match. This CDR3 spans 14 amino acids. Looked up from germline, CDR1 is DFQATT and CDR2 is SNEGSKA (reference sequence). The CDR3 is CSARAEQGNQPQHF. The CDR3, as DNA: TGCAGTGCTAGAGCTGAACAGGGGAATCAGCCCCAGCATTTT.

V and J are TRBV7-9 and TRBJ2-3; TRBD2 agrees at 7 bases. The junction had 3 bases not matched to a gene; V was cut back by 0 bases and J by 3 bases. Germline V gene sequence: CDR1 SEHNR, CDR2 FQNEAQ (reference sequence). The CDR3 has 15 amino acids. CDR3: CASSLASGTTDTQYF. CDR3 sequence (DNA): TGTGCCAGCAGCTTAGCGAGCGGGACGACAGATACGCAGTATTTT.

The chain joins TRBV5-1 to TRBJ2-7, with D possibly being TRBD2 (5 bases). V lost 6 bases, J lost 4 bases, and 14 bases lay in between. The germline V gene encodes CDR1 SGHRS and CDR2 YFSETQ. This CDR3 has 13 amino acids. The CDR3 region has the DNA TGCGCCAGCACAGCTAGCCGGAGTTACGAGCAGTACTTC. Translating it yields CASTASRSYEQYF.

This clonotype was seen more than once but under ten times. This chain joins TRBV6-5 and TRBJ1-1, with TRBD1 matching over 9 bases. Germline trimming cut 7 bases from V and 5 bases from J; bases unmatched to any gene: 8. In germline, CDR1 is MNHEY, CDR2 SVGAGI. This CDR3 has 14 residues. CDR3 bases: TGTGCCAGCATCACAGGGGGCGGAGGGACTGAAGCTTTCTTT. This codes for CASITGGGGTEAFF.